What follows describes a single TCR beta chain. Authors' processing steps: Reference gene primers were amplified, and this amplification served to estimate nucleated cell counts. Method: immunoSEQ multiplex PCR; TCRdb's copy keeps in-frame clones and lacks some. V, J and clone size are those of that table, while D and trimming were read from the DNA. The sample has about 410,000 clones; about nine tenths are singletons. This specimen comes from a study of blood T cell repertoires in COVID-19. Background on the study: Donors in the United States, Italy and Spain gave samples during acute or convalescent COVID-19. T cells, B-cell-depleted T cells, or PBMCs supplied cDNA or gDNA.

This CDR3 has 16 residues. The germline V and J ends were trimmed by 0 bases and 5 bases, with 16 bases remaining between them. Per the germline V gene, CDR1 is MNHEY and CDR2 is SVGAGI. The TCR originated in a woman between 25 and 40 years old with active or convalescent COVID-19. This chain joins TRBV6-5 and TRBJ2-5; perhaps TRBD2 as D (6 bases). Source material: peripheral blood. CDR3 loop: CASSYSLGTARETQYF. Written as DNA, the CDR3 is TGTGCCAGCAGTTACTCTCTTGGGACTGCCCGGGAGACCCAGTACTTC.